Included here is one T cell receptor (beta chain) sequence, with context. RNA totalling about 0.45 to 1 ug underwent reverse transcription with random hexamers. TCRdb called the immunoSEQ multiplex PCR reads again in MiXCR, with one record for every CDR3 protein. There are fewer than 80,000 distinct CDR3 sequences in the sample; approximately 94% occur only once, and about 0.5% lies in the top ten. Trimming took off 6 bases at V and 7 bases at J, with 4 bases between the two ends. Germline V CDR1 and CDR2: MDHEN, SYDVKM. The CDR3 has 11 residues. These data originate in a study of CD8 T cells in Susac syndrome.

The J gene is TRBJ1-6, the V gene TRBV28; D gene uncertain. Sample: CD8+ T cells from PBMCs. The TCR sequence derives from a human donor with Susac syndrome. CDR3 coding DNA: TGTGCCAGCAGGGAGAATTCACCCCTCCACTTT. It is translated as CASRENSPLHF.